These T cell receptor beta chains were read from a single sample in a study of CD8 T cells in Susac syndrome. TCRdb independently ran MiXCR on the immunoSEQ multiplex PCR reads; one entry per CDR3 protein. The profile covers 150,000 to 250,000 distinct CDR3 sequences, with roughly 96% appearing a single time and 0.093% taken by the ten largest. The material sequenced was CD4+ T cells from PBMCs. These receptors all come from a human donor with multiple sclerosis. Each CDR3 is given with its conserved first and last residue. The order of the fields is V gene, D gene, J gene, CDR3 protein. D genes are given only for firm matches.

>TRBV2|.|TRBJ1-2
CASRSNRGLGYTF
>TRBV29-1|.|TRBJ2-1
CSASLYWGTYNEQFF
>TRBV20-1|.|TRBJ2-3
CSARVLRQTDTQYF
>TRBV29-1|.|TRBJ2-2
CSVEDRGGRRSGELFF
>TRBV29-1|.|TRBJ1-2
CSVVGQNLGGAGDTF
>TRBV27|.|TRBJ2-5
CASSLTGGHWTQYF
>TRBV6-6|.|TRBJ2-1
CASMGRSEEQFF
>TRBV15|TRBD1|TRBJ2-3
CATSRGEAGGTDTQYF
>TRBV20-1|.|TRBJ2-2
CSARAFSGELFF
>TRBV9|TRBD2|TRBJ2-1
CASSVEGLAPGNEQFF
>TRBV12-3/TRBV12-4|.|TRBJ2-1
CASSFYNEQFF
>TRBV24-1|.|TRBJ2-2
CATPTPPRQKDSGELFF
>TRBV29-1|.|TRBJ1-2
CSVEGAQGPYGYTF
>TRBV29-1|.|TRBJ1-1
CSVGARTGGNTEAFF
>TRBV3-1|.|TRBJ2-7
CASSQGRNRVHEQYF
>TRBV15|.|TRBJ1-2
CATSRGSTNYGYTF
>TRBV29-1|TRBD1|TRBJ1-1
CSAGQTNTEAFF
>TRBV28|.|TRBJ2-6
CASRPRSGANVLTF
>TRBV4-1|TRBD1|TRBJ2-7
CASSPRTGRGYEQYF
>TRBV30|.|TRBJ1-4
CAWSVFAEKLFF
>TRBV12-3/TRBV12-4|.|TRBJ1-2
CASSSVRGVGYTF
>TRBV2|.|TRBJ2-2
CASSERTGNTGELFF
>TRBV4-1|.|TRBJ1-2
CASSQTDLDRYGYTF
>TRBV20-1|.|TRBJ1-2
CSAREVVGTGRGYTF
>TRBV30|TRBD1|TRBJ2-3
CAWRVRDRYTDTQYF
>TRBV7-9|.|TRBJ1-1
CASSSETSEAFF
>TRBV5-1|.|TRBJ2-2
CASSFGSPNTGELFF
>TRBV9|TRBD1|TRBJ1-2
CASSVDDRGLLGYTF
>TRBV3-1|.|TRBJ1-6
CASSLLSGHLHF
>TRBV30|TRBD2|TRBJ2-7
CAWSVQAGVEQYF
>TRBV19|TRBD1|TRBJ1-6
CASRIQGAGGSPLHF
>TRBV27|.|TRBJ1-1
CASNSRRVNAEAFF
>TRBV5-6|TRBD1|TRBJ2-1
CASSYRDRAYNEQFF
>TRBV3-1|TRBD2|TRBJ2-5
CASSPGREGTQYF
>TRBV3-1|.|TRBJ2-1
CASSRGSGEVEQFF